These T cell receptor beta chains were read from a single sample in a study. Some clones are missing from TCRdb's copy, which holds only in-frame ones; the method was immunoSEQ multiplex PCR. The data show about 50,000 clones, with just over 90% seen just once and around 11% held by the top ten. Sequenced: PBMCs. Receptors originate from a man aged 35 to 55 with rheumatoid arthritis. Both conserved end residues are trimmed from each CDR3. D genes are given only for firm matches.

>TRBV12-3/TRBV12-4|.|9|TRBJ1-2
ASSLGAGYT
>TRBV6-4|.|13|TRBJ2-2
ASSGGGAYTGELF
>TRBV12-3/TRBV12-4|.|10|TRBJ2-2
ASNLGAGELF
>TRBV28|TRBD2|13|TRBJ2-5
ASTRRGLAEETQY
>TRBV28|.|8|TRBJ1-1
ASSRREAF
>TRBV6-5|.|13|TRBJ1-3
ASSYRARGGNTIY
>TRBV9|.|15|TRBJ2-2
ASSVETGGRNTGELF
>TRBV5-6|.|14|TRBJ2-2
ASSLGAGQYTGELF
>TRBV19|.|15|TRBJ2-6
ASTLTRGLSGANVLT
>TRBV2|TRBD1|13|TRBJ2-7
ASSASGTASYEQY
>TRBV7-2|.|10|TRBJ1-5
ASSLRSEPQH
>TRBV14|TRBD1|14|TRBJ1-2
ASSEGGSRIYYGYT
>TRBV6-5|.|11|TRBJ2-1
ASRLDSSNEQF
>TRBV3-1/TRBV3-2|TRBD1|14|TRBJ1-2
ASRDIYRGLNYGYT
>TRBV5-6|.|13|TRBJ1-5
ASSSEYGGNQPQH
>TRBV6-5|TRBD1|14|TRBJ1-4
ASSYRRQGAGEKLF
>TRBV6-4|TRBD2|15|TRBJ2-3
ASSASVAGGPADTQY
>TRBV7-6|TRBD1|12|TRBJ2-5
ASSFPGQEETQY
>TRBV6-5|TRBD1|13|TRBJ1-6
ASSYGDRANSPLH
>TRBV19|TRBD1|12|TRBJ1-1
ASTIQGASTEAF
>TRBV30|TRBD2|15|TRBJ2-1
AWSVSMTSGAYNEQF
>TRBV18|.|12|TRBJ2-7
ASSPPNLSYEQY
>TRBV5-6|.|12|TRBJ2-7
ASSWGQSTYEQY
>TRBV5-1|.|11|TRBJ2-2
ASSLVSTGELF
>TRBV7-9|TRBD1|12|TRBJ1-2
ASSPGGADYGYT
>TRBV7-2|.|11|TRBJ2-7
ASSPGIFYEQY
>TRBV30|.|11|TRBJ2-7
AWSEDSAYEQY
>TRBV5-3|TRBD2|17|TRBJ2-7
ARSQKTSENNSNSYEQY
>TRBV11-2|.|13|TRBJ2-7
ASSLDMSTANEQY
>TRBV27|.|14|TRBJ2-1
ASSPTGKSSYNEQF
>TRBV28|TRBD2|16|TRBJ2-5
ASSGRGTSGWPSETQY
>TRBV12-3/TRBV12-4|.|11|TRBJ2-2
ASTSRVTGELF
>TRBV5-5|TRBD1|13|TRBJ1-1
ASSLVGTGKREAF
>TRBV18|.|13|TRBJ1-2
ASSPPTEFGYGYT
>TRBV11-3|.|17|TRBJ2-1
ASSLGGLVTVSSYNEQF
>TRBV7-3|.|16|TRBJ1-5
ASSPGFIGPYSNQPQH
>TRBV15|.|12|TRBJ2-3
ATSTPWGTDTQY
>TRBV5-1|.|16|TRBJ1-6
ASSLLMAADSKNSPLH
>TRBV5-1|TRBD1|13|TRBJ1-6
ASSLDGQGTSPLH
>TRBV6-5|TRBD1|14|TRBJ2-2
ASSYSGQGGTGELF
>TRBV6-1|TRBD1|14|TRBJ1-3
ASSAGGYSSGNTIY
>TRBV5-1|TRBD2|12|TRBJ2-1
ASSLSGIYNEQF
>TRBV13|TRBD1|13|TRBJ2-7
ASSTRQGPTYEQY
>TRBV19|.|11|TRBJ2-5
ASSNLGQETQY
>TRBV27|.|12|TRBJ1-1
ASSGAGYRTEAF
>TRBV20-1|TRBD1|11|TRBJ1-4
SASLQGREKLF
>TRBV7-9|.|10|TRBJ2-2
ASPPGTGELF
>TRBV6-6|.|10|TRBJ2-7
ASSYGPYEQY
>TRBV7-2|.|15|TRBJ2-7
ASSLSLSVSSSYEQY
>TRBV28|TRBD1|12|TRBJ1-4
ASSWDRRNEKLF
>TRBV18|TRBD1|12|TRBJ2-7
ASSPPGTGNEQY
>TRBV5-8|.|11|TRBJ2-7
ASSFRNKDEQY